A single sample is the source of the 15 T cell receptor beta chains below, sequenced in a study of cytomegalovirus exposure and HLA in healthy donors. The PCR used 60 Vbeta and 13 Jbeta primers. Libraries were prepared by immunoSEQ multiplex PCR; TCRdb keeps only in-frame clonotypes and omits some of them. The sample comprises about 110,000 clones, over 60% of which are singletons, and 2.5% to 3.5% rests with the top ten. The sample comprised PBMCs. Receptors originate from a woman aged 60 to 75 in good health and CMV-seropositive.

This rearrangement joins TRBV19 to TRBJ2-5, with D possibly TRBD2 on 6 matching bases. Looked up from germline, CDR1 is LNHDA and CDR2 is SQIVND (reference sequence). Trimming took off 5 bases at V and 5 bases at J, with 12 bases between the two ends. This CDR3 region has 13 residues. CDR3: CASSAGPAETQYF. The CDR3 DNA reads TGTGCCAGTAGTGCGGGACCTGCTGAGACCCAGTACTTC. Based on the CDR3 plus reference TRBV19 and TRBJ2-5, the full variable domain is DGGITQSPKYLFRKEGQNVTLSCEQNLNHDAMYWYRQDPGQGLRLIYYSQIVNDFQKGDIAEGYSVSREKKESFPLTVTSAQKNPTAFYLCASSAGPAETQYFGPGTRLLVL.

V gene TRBV19 combines with J gene TRBJ1-1; the match to TRBD1 covers 7 bases. After removal of 6 bases from V and 4 bases from J, the junction contained 5 bases not matched to a gene. Germline V lookup: CDR1 LNHDA, CDR2 SQIVND (reference sequence). The CDR3 is 13 residues long. CDR3 nucleotide sequence: TGTGCCAGTAGCTTACAGGGGCCCACTGAAGCTTTCTTT. Amino acid sequence: CASSLQGPTEAFF.

This clone was observed a single time. The J gene is TRBJ1-1, the V gene TRBV9; TRBD1 agrees at 7 bases. Germline V gives CDR1 SGDLS, CDR2 YYNGEE. The CDR3 is 15 amino acids. The V gene end was trimmed by 4 bases and the J gene end by 0 bases; junction bases not matched to a gene: 6. DNA for the CDR3: TGTGCCAGCAGCCCCGCGACAGGGCTGAACACTGAAGCTTTCTTT. This encodes CASSPATGLNTEAFF.

With regard to this clone: The sample has other DNA sequences that encode this CDR3 too. The chain combines TRBV30 with TRBJ1-1; D is uncertain. CDR3 length: 13 amino acids. Trimming left V 0 bases short and J 0 bases short, with 5 bases between. Germline CDR1 GTSNPN, CDR2 SVGIG (reference sequence). The CDR3 loop is CAWSVLVNTEAFF. The CDR3 bases are TGTGCCTGGAGTGTACTGGTGAACACTGAAGCTTTCTTT.

V gene TRBV5-1 combines with J gene TRBJ2-7; D remains unclear. CDR1 is SGHRS and CDR2 is YFSETQ in the germline V gene. The CDR3 runs 11 residues. Between the trimmed V and J ends, which lost 3 bases and 6 bases, there was a span of 7 bases. The CDR3 sequence: CASSSTREQYF. Written as DNA, the CDR3 is TGCGCCAGCAGCTCGACACGCGAGCAGTACTTC. The full variable domain, with the rest looked up from reference TRBV5-1 and TRBJ2-7, is KAGVTQTPRYLIKTRGQQVTLSCSPISGHRSVSWYQQTPGQGLQFLFEYFSETQRNKGNFPGRFSGRQFSNSRSEMNVSTLELGDSALYLCASSSTREQYFGPGTRLTVT.

CDR3 DNA sequence: TGTGCCAGCATCCTCGGGGGGGCGGCTCTCTCCTACGAGCAGTACTTC. It is translated as CASILGGAALSYEQYF. The rearrangement joins TRBV11-2 to TRBJ2-7, with 8 bases aligning to TRBD2. Germline V gene lookup returns CDR1 SGHAT and CDR2 FQNNGV. After removal of 7 bases from V and 0 bases from J, the junction contained 11 bases not matched to a gene. The CDR3 is 16 residues long.

This clone showed up just a few times. The J gene is TRBJ1-5, the V gene TRBV6-1; no reliable D call. In germline, CDR1 is MNHNS, CDR2 SASEGT. Deletions cut 11 bases from V and 6 bases from J, with 11 bases between. The CDR3 spans 11 residues. This chain's CDR3 is CAAKEGQPQHF. The CDR3 nucleotides are TGTGCCGCAAAGGAGGGTCAGCCCCAGCATTTT.

This chain links TRBV6-1 with TRBJ1-2, with TRBD1 matching over 8 bases. CDR1 and CDR2 (germline): MNHNS, SASEGT. Unmatched junction bases numbered 7, after V lost 2 bases and J lost 14 bases. The CDR3 runs 12 residues. The DNA of the CDR3 is TGTGCCAGCAGTGAAACATTCAGGGGGCGAACCTTC. Translating it yields CASSETFRGRTF.

This clone was found a few times. J is TRBJ1-1 and V is TRBV4-1; 10 bases fit TRBD1. Germline lookup yields CDR1 MGHRA and CDR2 YSYEKL. CDR3 length: 13 amino acids. V was clipped by 0 bases and J by 10 bases; unmatched bases: 2. The CDR3 here is CASSQEDRGPAFF. The DNA for the CDR3 is TGCGCCAGCAGCCAAGAAGACAGGGGGCCAGCTTTCTTT.

The V gene is TRBV19, the J gene TRBJ1-2; no reliable D call. Germline assignment: CDR1 LNHDA and CDR2 SQIVND (reference sequence). Trimming left V 7 bases short and J 1 base short, with 16 bases between. This CDR3 is 15 amino acids long. As DNA, the CDR3 is TGTGCCAGTACCCTAGCCGACGGTTTTAACTATGGCTACACCTTC. Its protein product is CASTLADGFNYGYTF.

V usage is TRBV28 and J usage is TRBJ1-5; 9 bases are a match to TRBD1. CDR3 length: 21 residues. Germline V lookup: CDR1 MDHEN, CDR2 SYDVKM. V shed 3 bases, J shed 2 bases, and the junction held 20 bases outside the gene matches. CDR3 region: CASSLKGEGTGHRKRNQPQHF. The CDR3 nucleotides read TGTGCCAGCAGTTTGAAAGGTGAAGGGACAGGGCACCGCAAACGCAATCAGCCCCAGCATTTT. The full variable domain, in which reference TRBV28 and TRBJ1-5 provide the parts outside the CDR3, is DVKVTQSSRYLVKRTGEKVFLECVQDMDHENMFWYRQDPGLGLRLIYFSYDVKMKEKGDIPEGYSVSREKKERFSLILESASTNQTSMYLCASSLKGEGTGHRKRNQPQHFGDGTRLSIL.

This chain uses TRBV19 with TRBJ1-5; D remains ambiguous. The V gene lost 1 base and the J gene lost 5 bases, with 15 bases spanning the gap. The CDR3 runs to 16 residues. CDR1 and CDR2 from the germline V gene are LNHDA and SQIVND (reference sequence). The CDR3 DNA follows: TGTGCCAGTAGTATAGGTGTGGTATCGGGTTATCAGCCCCAGCATTTT. It specifies CASSIGVVSGYQPQHF.

The chain combines TRBV9 with TRBJ2-4; D perhaps matches TRBD2 (5 bases). From germline, CDR1 is SGDLS and CDR2 YYNGEE. The V gene lost 3 bases and the J gene lost 1 base, with 11 bases spanning the gap. CDR3 length equals 15 residues. The CDR3 protein is CASSDDGGAKNIQYF. The CDR3 region has the DNA TGTGCCAGCAGCGATGACGGCGGGGCCAAAAACATTCAGTACTTC.

V is TRBV27 and J is TRBJ1-3; 7 bases agree with TRBD1. This CDR3 region has 15 residues. Germline CDR1 MNHEY, CDR2 SMNVEV (reference sequence). V shed 5 bases, J shed 0 bases, and the junction held 4 bases outside the gene matches. CDR3 amino acids: CASSAYRGSGNTIYF. The CDR3 DNA reads TGTGCCAGCAGTGCCTACAGGGGCTCTGGAAACACCATATATTTT.

The chain carries TRBV6-6 and TRBJ2-4, with a weak D call TRBD2 (5 bases). With 3 bases removed from V and 0 bases from J, the gap between germline ends came to 6 bases. From germline, CDR1 is MNHNY and CDR2 SVGAGI (reference sequence). CDR3 length: 14 residues. The CDR3 loop is CASSYAGAKNIQYF. CDR3 nucleotide sequence: TGTGCCAGCAGTTATGCGGGAGCCAAAAACATTCAGTACTTC.